The clone carrying this T cell receptor (beta chain) has just one count. The data belong to a study of technical replicates of blood from several donors. Some clones are missing from TCRdb's copy, which holds only in-frame ones; the method was immunoSEQ multiplex PCR. Of more than 70,000 clones detected, about 91% appear once; the ten largest clones hold roughly 0.27%. The CDR3 has 12 residues. V was shortened by 2 bases and J by 5 bases, with 6 bases between the two germline ends. CDR1 and CDR2 from the germline V gene are SGHVS and FQNEAQ. This TCR came from a human donor in good health. The sequencing sample was made of T cells isolated from PBMCs. This chain uses TRBV7-8 with TRBJ2-5; no firm D call. The chain's CDR3 is CASSLREETQYF. CDR3 in DNA: TGTGCCAGCAGCTTACGAGAGGAGACCCAGTACTTC. Filled out from reference TRBV7-8 and TRBJ2-5, the complete variable domain reads GAGVSQSPRYKVAKRGQDVALRCDPISGHVSLFWYQQALGQGPEFLTYFQNEAQLDKSGLPSDRFFAERPEGSVSTLKIQRTQQEDSAVYLCASSLREETQYFGPGTRLLVL.